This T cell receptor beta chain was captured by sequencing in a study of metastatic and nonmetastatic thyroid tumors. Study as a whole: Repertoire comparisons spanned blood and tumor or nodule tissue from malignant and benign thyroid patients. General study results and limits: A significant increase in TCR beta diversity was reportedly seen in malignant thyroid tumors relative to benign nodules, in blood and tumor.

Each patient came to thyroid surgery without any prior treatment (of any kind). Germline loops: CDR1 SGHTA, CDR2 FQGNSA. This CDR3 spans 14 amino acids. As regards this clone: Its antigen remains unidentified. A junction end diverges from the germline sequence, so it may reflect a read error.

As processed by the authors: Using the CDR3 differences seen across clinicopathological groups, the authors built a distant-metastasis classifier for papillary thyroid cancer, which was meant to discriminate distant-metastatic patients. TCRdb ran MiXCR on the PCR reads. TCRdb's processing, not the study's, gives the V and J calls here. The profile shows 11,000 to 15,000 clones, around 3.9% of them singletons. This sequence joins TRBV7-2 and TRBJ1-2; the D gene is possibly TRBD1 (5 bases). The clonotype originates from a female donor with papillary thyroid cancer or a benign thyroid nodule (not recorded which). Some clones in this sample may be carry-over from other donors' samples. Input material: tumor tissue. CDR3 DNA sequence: TGTGCTAGCAACCTAGGGGTTTCCAACTATGGCTACACCTTC. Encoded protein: CASNLGVSNYGYTF.